The 15 T cell receptor beta chains below all came from one sample that was sequenced in a study of cytotoxic CD8 clonotypes in ibrutinib-treated CLL. Libraries were prepared by immunoSEQ multiplex PCR; TCRdb keeps only in-frame clonotypes and omits some of them. The sample holds 130,000 or so clones, 80% to 90% seen once. The source was PBMCs, collected after 24 months of ibrutinib treatment. The receptors here all came from a human donor with chronic lymphocytic leukemia.

The CDR3 DNA reads TGTGCCAGCGAGGGGTCTGGAAACACCATATATTTT. This gives the protein CASEGSGNTIYF. This chain connects TRBV28 to TRBJ1-3, with D tentatively TRBD1 (5 bases). The V gene lost 8 bases and the J gene lost 1 base, with 6 bases spanning the gap. This CDR3 has 12 amino acids. Germline loops: CDR1 MDHEN, CDR2 SYDVKM.

This clone showed up just a few times. This chain uses TRBV7-2 with TRBJ2-1, with D perhaps assigned TRBD1 or TRBD2 (6 bases each). The CDR3 spans 13 residues. With 7 bases removed from V and 4 bases from J, the gap between germline ends came to 11 bases. Looked up from germline, CDR1 is SGHTA and CDR2 is FQGNSA. CDR3: CASTWGAYNEQFF. CDR3 nucleotides: TGTGCCAGCACCTGGGGGGCTTACAATGAGCAGTTCTTC.

V is TRBV9 and J is TRBJ1-2; the D is unclear. Germline V lookup: CDR1 SGDLS, CDR2 YYNGEE. CDR3 length: 13 amino acids. With 1 base removed from V and 2 bases from J, the gap between germline ends came to 6 bases. DNA of the CDR3: TGTGCCAGCAGCGTACGGGAAAACTATGGCTACACCTTC. Its protein product is CASSVRENYGYTF.

J is TRBJ1-1 and V is TRBV2; a possible D gene is TRBD1 (6 bases). The CDR3 extends over 14 amino acids. Germline CDR1 is SNHLY and CDR2 is FYNNEI. Deletions cut 6 bases from V and 2 bases from J, with 13 bases between. The CDR3 is CASRKEQGNTEAFF. In nucleotides, the CDR3 is TGTGCCAGCAGGAAGGAACAGGGAAACACTGAAGCTTTCTTT.

This chain connects TRBV4-1 to TRBJ1-2; 12 bases align to TRBD1. This CDR3 spans 16 amino acids. Germline CDR1 is MGHRA and CDR2 is YSYEKL. V trimming: 4 bases; J trimming: 8 bases; junction bases outside the gene matches: 11. The CDR3 DNA is TGCGCCAGCAGCCCCCCGACCGGGACAGGGGGCTGGGGCTACACCTTC. This gives the protein CASSPPTGTGGWGYTF.

The rearrangement links TRBV19 to TRBJ2-7; the D gene is possibly TRBD2 (6 bases). Germline V CDR1 and CDR2: LNHDA, SQIVND (reference sequence). CDR3 length equals 13 residues. The V gene lost 4 bases and the J gene lost 4 bases, with 11 bases spanning the gap. CDR3 coding DNA: TGTGCCAGTAGTACCGGGAGCCGGTACGAGCAGTACTTC. This encodes CASSTGSRYEQYF.

The gene calls are TRBV19 and TRBJ2-2, with TRBD1 identical over 7 bases. Looked up from germline, CDR1 is LNHDA and CDR2 is SQIVND (reference sequence). The CDR3 has 16 residues. After removal of 10 bases from V and 1 base from J, the junction contained 12 bases not matched to a gene. For the CDR3, the DNA is TGTGCCACCAACCCCGCAAGACAGGGGAACACCGGGGAGCTGTTTTTT. Residues: CATNPARQGNTGELFF.

The chain recombines TRBV5-4 with TRBJ2-5; D tentatively fits TRBD1 or TRBD2 (5 bases each). Germline CDR1 reads SGHNT; CDR2 reads YYREEE (reference sequence). V was shortened by 4 bases and J by 3 bases, with 13 bases between the two germline ends. The CDR3 runs to 14 residues. The CDR3 sequence: CASSRPGAKETQYF. Here the CDR3 DNA reads TGTGCCAGCAGCAGACCCGGGGCCAAAGAGACCCAGTACTTC.

V gene TRBV19 combines with J gene TRBJ2-7; D tentatively reads TRBD1 or TRBD2 (6 bases each). The CDR3 extends over 13 amino acids. Between the trimmed V and J ends, which lost 3 bases and 5 bases, there was a span of 11 bases. CDR1 is LNHDA, CDR2 SQIVND, per germline (reference sequence). In DNA, the CDR3 is TGTGCCAGTAGTATTCGGGGGCTCGACGAGCAGTACTTC. Amino acids: CASSIRGLDEQYF.

The chain carries TRBV2 and TRBJ2-5; 8 positions match TRBD2. CDR1 and CDR2 (germline): SNHLY, FYNNEI. V lost 5 bases and J lost 2; bases outside the gene matches: 7. The CDR3 is made up of 15 amino acids. This CDR3 is CASSSRLASQETQYF. CDR3 DNA: TGTGCCAGCAGTTCGAGACTAGCGTCTCAAGAGACCCAGTACTTC.

The chain uses TRBV19 and TRBJ1-2, with D maybe TRBD1 (5 bases). There are 15 residues in the CDR3. From germline, CDR1 is LNHDA and CDR2 SQIVND (reference sequence). The V gene lost 3 bases and the J gene lost 4 bases, with 15 bases spanning the gap. The CDR3 loop is CASSITGQASYGYTF. CDR3 coding DNA: TGTGCCAGTAGTATCACAGGTCAGGCGAGCTATGGCTACACCTTC. Full variable domain (remainder filled in from reference TRBV19 and TRBJ1-2): DGGITQSPKYLFRKEGQNVTLSCEQNLNHDAMYWYRQDPGQGLRLIYYSQIVNDFQKGDIAEGYSVSREKKESFPLTVTSAQKNPTAFYLCASSITGQASYGYTFGSGTRLTVV.

This chain joins TRBV2 and TRBJ2-2; no reliable D call. Trimming took 3 bases from V and 6 from J, leaving 8 bases between them. The CDR3 consists of 13 residues. Per germline, CDR1 SNHLY and CDR2 FYNNEI. For the CDR3, the DNA is TGTGCCAGCAGTGATGGGGAATCCGGGGAGCTGTTTTTT. Translation gives CASSDGESGELFF.

This chain connects TRBV4-2 to TRBJ2-2; 7 bases map to TRBD2. From germline, CDR1 is LGHNA and CDR2 YNFKEQ. This CDR3 contains 18 residues. The ends lost 4 bases at V and 2 bases at J; junction bases unmatched: 13. The CDR3 reads CASSPRAWRGSNTGELFF. The CDR3 nucleotides are TGTGCCAGCAGCCCCCGGGCCTGGCGGGGGTCAAACACCGGGGAGCTGTTTTTT.

The V gene is TRBV28, the J gene TRBJ2-1; 8 positions agree with TRBD1. The V segment lost 6 bases and the J segment 5 bases; nucleotides outside the gene matches: 3. The germline V gene has CDR1 MDHEN and CDR2 SYDVKM. This CDR3 is built from 13 residues. The CDR3 DNA reads as TGTGCCAGCAGGGTGGGACAGGACAATGAGCAGTTCTTC. This codes for CASRVGQDNEQFF. Full variable domain (outside the CDR3, taken from reference TRBV28 and TRBJ2-1): DVKVTQSSRYLVKRTGEKVFLECVQDMDHENMFWYRQDPGLGLRLIYFSYDVKMKEKGDIPEGYSVSREKKERFSLILESASTNQTSMYLCASRVGQDNEQFFGPGTRLTVL.

This clone occurred a few times. The chain employs TRBV28 and TRBJ1-2, with TRBD1 identical over 7 bases. The CDR3 has 13 amino acids. The J segment lost 3 bases and the V segment lost 5 bases, leaving 3 bases of the junction unmatched. Germline V gives CDR1 MDHEN, CDR2 SYDVKM. CDR3 sequence reads: CASSLGTDYGYTF. The CDR3 DNA follows: TGTGCCAGCAGTCTCGGGACAGACTATGGCTACACCTTC.